The 24 T cell receptor beta chains presented below share a single source sample, sequenced in a study of OX40 agonist ivuxolimab in advanced cancers. The assay was immunoSEQ multiplex PCR, and TCRdb's table has in-frame clones only and misses some. The top ten clones hold approximately 0.32% of a sample with around 66,000 clones, around 90% of them seen once. The sequencing here drew on CD4+ or CD8+ T cells sorted from blood, taken in a trial of the OX40 agonist ivuxolimab. The receptors derive from an adult with an advanced solid tumor such as melanoma, head and neck, liver or kidney cancer.

The DNA of the CDR3 is TGCGCCAGCAGCCAGGGGCAGGGGAATGAAAAACTGTTTTTT. Translated: CASSQGQGNEKLFF. The J gene is TRBJ1-4, the V gene TRBV4-1; the D gene is possibly TRBD1 (6 bases). CDR3 size: 14 residues. In germline, CDR1 is MGHRA, CDR2 YSYEKL. V lost 3 bases and J lost 5, with 10 bases in between.

The chain carries TRBV5-5 and TRBJ2-5, with D uncertain. This CDR3 contains 14 residues. The V end lost 0 bases, the J end lost 0 bases, and 6 bases lay between the germline ends. CDR1 is SGHKS, CDR2 YYEKEE, per germline (reference sequence). The CDR3 protein is CASSLASNQETQYF. CDR3 nucleotides: TGTGCCAGCAGCTTGGCGAGCAACCAAGAGACCCAGTACTTC.

The chain links TRBV6-5 to TRBJ2-4; tentative D call: TRBD1 (6 bases). This CDR3 spans 13 amino acids. Deletions cut 6 bases from V and 7 bases from J, with 13 bases between. Germline V gene data show CDR1 as MNHEY and CDR2 as SVGAGI. The CDR3 here is CASSEQGWNIQYF. CDR3 coding DNA: TGTGCCAGCAGCGAACAGGGTTGGAACATTCAGTACTTC.

J is TRBJ2-5 and V is TRBV7-9, with D possibly TRBD2 on 6 matching bases. The CDR3 has 14 amino acids. CDR1 is SEHNR, CDR2 FQNEAQ, per germline (reference sequence). Trimming pared 2 bases from V and 4 bases from J, leaving 11 bases between. The CDR3 bases are TGTGCCAGCAGCTTAATGTCCGGGGGAGAGACCCAGTACTTC. Encoded protein: CASSLMSGGETQYF.

The chain carries TRBV5-4 and TRBJ2-1, with 7 bases aligning to TRBD2. V was pared by 0 bases and J by 0 bases, with 0 bases of the junction left unmatched. Germline V lookup: CDR1 SGHNT, CDR2 YYREEE (reference sequence). The CDR3 sequence is 15 residues long. This CDR3 reads CASSLGGSSYNEQFF. Here the CDR3 DNA reads TGTGCCAGCAGCTTGGGCGGGAGCTCCTACAATGAGCAGTTCTTC.

The chain joins TRBV4-3 to TRBJ1-6, with D unclear. This CDR3 has 16 amino acids. Germline V gene sequence: CDR1 LGHNA, CDR2 YSLEER. The V and J ends lost 1 base and 9 bases respectively, with 16 bases between them. The CDR3 spells CASSQGSWVLGSPLHF. As DNA, the CDR3 is TGCGCCAGCAGCCAAGGATCGTGGGTTTTAGGTTCACCCCTCCACTTT.

The gene calls are TRBV6-1 and TRBJ2-1; 9 bases align to TRBD1. Germline trimming cut 6 bases from V and 2 bases from J; bases unmatched to any gene: 5. From germline, CDR1 is MNHNS and CDR2 SASEGT. This CDR3 has 15 residues. CDR3 in amino acids: CASRDTGGTYNEQFF. The CDR3 nucleotides read TGTGCCAGCAGGGATACAGGGGGCACCTACAATGAGCAGTTCTTC.

The gene calls are TRBV2 and TRBJ2-1; D might be TRBD1 or TRBD2, each matching 5 bases. The CDR3 is 15 residues long. Between the trimmed V and J ends, which lost 10 bases and 1 base, there was a span of 17 bases. From germline, CDR1 is SNHLY and CDR2 FYNNEI. The CDR3 DNA follows: TGTGCCACTTCACTAACGGGGACGTCCTACAATGAGCAGTTCTTC. Its translation is CATSLTGTSYNEQFF.

The rearrangement uses TRBV7-3 and TRBJ2-7; D is unclear. Germline values: CDR1 SGHTA, CDR2 FQGTGA. V was pared by 0 bases and J by 6 bases, with 12 bases between. The length of the CDR3 is 14 residues. The CDR3 nucleotides are TGTGCCAGCAGCTTAACGTTCGGTTCGCCCGAGCAGTACTTC. It encodes CASSLTFGSPEQYF.

This chain joins TRBV2 and TRBJ2-3; 9 bases match TRBD2. Germline V gene sequence: CDR1 SNHLY, CDR2 FYNNEI. The CDR3 totals 13 residues. Trimming removed 6 bases from V and 9 bases from J; junction bases left unmatched: 7. DNA for the CDR3: TGTGCCAGCAGGGGCGGGGGGGCCAGCACGCAGTATTTT. Translating it yields CASRGGGASTQYF.

This chain joins TRBV6-1 and TRBJ1-6, with D unclear. The germline CDR1 and CDR2 sequences are MNHNS and SASEGT. This CDR3 is 13 amino acids long. The V end lost 8 bases, the J end lost 7 bases, and 12 bases lay between the germline ends. The CDR3, as DNA: TGTGCCAGCCGAGGGATTTGGAATTCACCCCTCCACTTT. Translating it yields CASRGIWNSPLHF.

This chain links TRBV21-1 with TRBJ2-3; the tabulated D call, TRBD2, remains unverified against the DNA. TRBV21-1 counts as a pseudogene. This CDR3 spans 16 amino acids. The CDR3 DNA is TGTGCCAGCAGCTTGCTAGCGGGGGGTAGCACAGATACGCAGTATTTT. Encoded protein: CASSLLAGGSTDTQYF.

A few counts support this clone. This chain connects TRBV10-1 to TRBJ1-3; D is perhaps TRBD1 (5 bases). The CDR3 has 16 residues. V lost 4 bases and J 0 bases, leaving 13 bases between the germline ends. CDR1 and CDR2 from the germline V gene are WNHNN and SYGVQD (reference sequence). This CDR3 is CASSAGTQSSGNTIYF. The CDR3 bases are TGCGCCAGCAGTGCCGGGACGCAGAGCTCTGGAAACACCATATATTTT.

The chain carries TRBV6-4 and TRBJ2-3, with a possible D match to TRBD2 (6 bases). There are 13 residues in the CDR3. With 6 bases removed from V and 2 bases from J, the gap between germline ends came to 9 bases. The germline V gene has CDR1 MRHNA and CDR2 SNTAGT. The CDR3 protein is CASSGSYTDTQYF. CDR3 nucleotide sequence: TGTGCCAGCAGCGGGAGTTACACAGATACGCAGTATTTT.

V gene TRBV9 combines with J gene TRBJ2-2; 7 nucleotides match TRBD2. There are 14 residues in the CDR3. Germline lookup yields CDR1 SGDLS and CDR2 YYNGEE. V was pared by 1 base and J by 7 bases, with 4 bases of the junction left unmatched. Here the CDR3 DNA reads TGTGCCAGCAGCGTAACTAGCGTAAGCGGGGAGCTGTTTTTT. Translation gives CASSVTSVSGELFF.

In this sample, this clone turned up a few times. The gene calls are TRBV28 and TRBJ1-2; D is uncertain. The CDR3 has 12 amino acids. V dropped 3 bases and J dropped 1 base, with 3 bases sitting between them. CDR1 and CDR2 (germline): MDHEN, SYDVKM. The CDR3 sequence: CASSFLNYGYTF. As DNA, the CDR3 is TGTGCCAGCAGTTTCCTTAACTATGGCTACACCTTC.

The rearrangement joins TRBV11-2 to TRBJ1-2; 9 bases fit TRBD1. The length of the CDR3 is 14 residues. The V and J ends lost 6 bases and 4 bases, in that order; junction bases with no gene match: 6. Germline V gene lookup returns CDR1 SGHAT and CDR2 FQNNGV. The CDR3 DNA reads TGTGCCAGCAGTCCGGGACAGGGAGTCTATGGCTACACCTTC. Amino acids: CASSPGQGVYGYTF.

J is TRBJ2-7 and V is TRBV5-1; 10 bases are a match to TRBD2. There are 15 residues in the CDR3. The V gene end was trimmed by 3 bases and the J gene end by 0 bases; junction bases not matched to a gene: 3. Per the germline V gene, CDR1 is SGHRS and CDR2 is YFSETQ. CDR3 nucleotide sequence: TGCGCCAGCAGCTGGACTAGCGGAAGCTCCTACGAGCAGTACTTC. Its protein product is CASSWTSGSSYEQYF.

As to this clone: Other DNA sequences in this sample translate to the same CDR3. V gene TRBV29-1 combines with J gene TRBJ1-1; D perhaps matches TRBD1 (5 bases). The CDR3 totals 12 residues. V lost 7 bases, J lost 2 bases, and 11 bases lay in between. Per the germline V gene, CDR1 is SQVTM and CDR2 is ANQGSEA. The CDR3 nucleotides are TGCAGCGCTGGACACCTTAACACTGAAGCTTTCTTT. Translation: CSAGHLNTEAFF.

This chain uses TRBV6-1 with TRBJ1-5; possible D gene TRBD1, 5 bases. The CDR3 has 14 amino acids. Trimming removed 8 bases at V and 4 bases at J, with 15 bases between. Germline-derived CDR1 and CDR2 are MNHNS and SASEGT. CDR3 protein: CASLNSGGNQPQHF. The CDR3 nucleotides are TGTGCCAGCTTAAATTCGGGGGGGAATCAGCCCCAGCATTTT.

The chain has TRBV6-5 and TRBJ2-5; the D is unclear. Deletions cut 2 bases from V and 5 bases from J, with 3 bases between. The CDR3 totals 11 residues. Germline-derived CDR1 and CDR2 are MNHEY and SVGAGI. The CDR3 is CASSYVETQYF. The CDR3 bases are TGTGCCAGCAGTTACGTGGAGACCCAGTACTTC.

The chain employs TRBV5-1 and TRBJ2-7; TRBD1 is a possible D gene (5 bases). Germline CDR1 and CDR2: SGHRS and YFSETQ. There are 13 residues in the CDR3. V lost 2 bases and J lost 3, with 9 bases in between. The CDR3 reads CASSLSRDYEQYF. CDR3 in DNA: TGCGCCAGCAGCTTAAGCAGGGACTACGAGCAGTACTTC.

V and J are TRBV7-3 and TRBJ2-2; D is possibly TRBD1 or TRBD2 (5 bases each). Trimming removed 4 bases from V and 3 bases from J, with 9 bases in between. The CDR3 loop spans 14 amino acids. Germline values: CDR1 SGHTA, CDR2 FQGTGA. The CDR3 DNA reads TGTGCCAGCAGCTCAGGGCGGGACACCGGGGAGCTGTTTTTT. It encodes CASSSGRDTGELFF.

The chain links TRBV19 to TRBJ1-5; TRBD1 aligns across 10 bases. With V trimmed by 7 bases and J by 2 bases, 8 bases remained unmatched. The length of the CDR3 is 16 residues. CDR1 is LNHDA, CDR2 SQIVND, per germline (reference sequence). CDR3 residues: CASMGGQGFGNQPQHF. The CDR3 DNA sequence: TGTGCCAGTATGGGGGGACAGGGGTTCGGCAATCAGCCCCAGCATTTT.